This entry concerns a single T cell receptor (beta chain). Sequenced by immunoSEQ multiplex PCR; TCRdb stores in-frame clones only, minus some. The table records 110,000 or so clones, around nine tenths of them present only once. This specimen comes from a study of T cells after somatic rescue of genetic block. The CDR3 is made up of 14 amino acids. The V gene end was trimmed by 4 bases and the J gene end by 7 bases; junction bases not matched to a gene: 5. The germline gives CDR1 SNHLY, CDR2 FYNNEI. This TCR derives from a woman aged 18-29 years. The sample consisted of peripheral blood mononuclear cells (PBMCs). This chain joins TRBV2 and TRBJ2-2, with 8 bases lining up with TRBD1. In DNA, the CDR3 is TGTGCCAGCAGTGCCCGGACAGGGATCGGGGAGCTGTTTTTT. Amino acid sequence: CASSARTGIGELFF.